What follows are 21 T cell receptor beta chains derived from one specimen sequenced in a study of blood T cell repertoires in COVID-19. TCRdb's table, derived via immunoSEQ multiplex PCR, lists solely in-frame clones and lacks some. The top ten hold 8% to 10% of the sample, which has about 280,000 clones, about 83% seen once. The sample taken for sequencing was peripheral blood. These receptors originate from a woman between 50 and 59 years old who had recovered from COVID-19.

This clone was seen more than once but under ten times. The CDR3 here is CASSLSGGYGNTIYF. The CDR3 nucleotides read TGTGCCAGCAGCCTTTCAGGGGGGTATGGAAACACCATATATTTT. The rearrangement joins TRBV27 to TRBJ1-3, with 7 bases fitting TRBD1. V trimming: 6 bases; J trimming: 3 bases; junction bases outside the gene matches: 8. CDR1 is MNHEY, CDR2 SMNVEV, per germline (reference sequence). The CDR3 is 15 residues long.

This chain connects TRBV2 to TRBJ2-7; possible D gene TRBD2, 6 bases. From germline, CDR1 is SNHLY and CDR2 FYNNEI. This CDR3 has 15 residues. V lost 10 bases to trimming and J lost 2 bases, with 21 bases between them. CDR3 in amino acids: CATSGGNFKAYEQYF. CDR3 sequence (DNA): TGTGCCACCTCTGGAGGGAACTTCAAAGCCTACGAGCAGTACTTC.

The V and J genes are TRBV29-1 and TRBJ1-2; no definite D call. Germline V gene lookup returns CDR1 SQVTM and CDR2 ANQGSEA. This CDR3 is built from 8 residues. The CDR3 sequence is CTPLGYTF. DNA of the CDR3: TGCACCCCACTAGGGTACACCTTC.

The V call is TRBV9, the J call TRBJ2-2, with 8 bases identical to TRBD2. CDR1 is SGDLS and CDR2 is YYNGEE in the germline V gene. The CDR3 spans 15 residues. Germline trimming cut 0 bases from V and 4 bases from J; bases unmatched to any gene: 2. This chain's CDR3 is CASSVAGGATGELFF. DNA of the CDR3: TGTGCCAGCAGCGTAGCCGGGGGGGCCACCGGGGAGCTGTTTTTT.

The chain couples TRBV4-3 to TRBJ1-4; 7 bases are a match to TRBD1. The CDR3 has 18 amino acids. CDR1 and CDR2 from the germline V gene are LGHNA and YSLEER. V shed 4 bases and J 8 bases; nucleotides not matched to a gene: 19. The CDR3: CASSRGQVVGGVGEKLFF. The CDR3, as DNA: TGCGCCAGCAGCCGAGGACAGGTGGTGGGTGGAGTGGGCGAAAAACTGTTTTTT.

The V call is TRBV9, the J call TRBJ2-1; no reliable D call. V lost 0 bases to trimming and J lost 6 bases, with 7 bases between them. CDR3 length equals 13 residues. Germline lookup yields CDR1 SGDLS and CDR2 YYNGEE. DNA of the CDR3: TGTGCCAGCAGCGTAGGCCAGTCCAATGAGCAGTTCTTC. Residues: CASSVGQSNEQFF.

The V and J genes are TRBV12-5 and TRBJ2-1; D ambiguous. Germline-derived CDR1 and CDR2 are LGHNT and FRNRAP. The CDR3 is 16 amino acids. The germline V and J ends were trimmed by 5 bases and 0 bases, with 14 bases remaining between them. CDR3 loop: CASGGHPGSSYNEQFF. In DNA, the CDR3 is TGTGCTAGTGGTGGGCATCCAGGTAGCTCCTACAATGAGCAGTTCTTC.

The CDR3 nucleotides read TGTGCCAGCAGCTCACCTCGGGGTGCCTATAATTCACCCCTCCACTTT. As protein: CASSSPRGAYNSPLHF. The chain recombines TRBV7-2 with TRBJ1-6, with no clear D. This CDR3 is 16 amino acids long. The germline CDR1 and CDR2 sequences are SGHTA and FQGNSA. Trimming took off 4 bases at V and 2 bases at J, with 12 bases between the two ends.

This clone was counted a single time. This rearrangement joins TRBV4-3 to TRBJ2-2, with D perhaps TRBD1 (7 bases). Between the trimmed V and J ends, which lost 1 base and 9 bases, there was a span of 15 bases. The CDR3 is 15 residues long. Germline V CDR1 and CDR2: LGHNA, YSLEER. The CDR3 DNA reads TGCGCCAGCAGCCAAGGGGGGGCAGGGGGTAGGGAGCTGTTTTTT. It encodes CASSQGGAGGRELFF.

The table lists this clone with a count of one. The chain recombines TRBV27 with TRBJ2-7, with 8 bases matching TRBD2. This CDR3 contains 14 residues. The ends lost 8 bases at V and 4 bases at J; junction bases unmatched: 10. Germline CDR1 reads MNHEY; CDR2 reads SMNVEV (reference sequence). The CDR3 coding sequence is TGTGCCAGCTCGTGGCGGGCTAGCGGGTACGAGCAGTACTTC. Protein sequence: CASSWRASGYEQYF.

The chain carries TRBV28 and TRBJ2-7, with TRBD1 identical over 8 bases. Germline V gene lookup returns CDR1 MDHEN and CDR2 SYDVKM. The CDR3 loop spans 17 amino acids. With 2 bases clipped from V and 0 bases from J, the junction kept 9 bases outside the gene matches. CDR3 amino acids: CASSLHFGTGYSYEQYF. As DNA, the CDR3 is TGTGCCAGCAGTTTACACTTTGGGACAGGTTACTCCTACGAGCAGTACTTC.

The table lists this clone with a count of one. V usage is TRBV10-3 and J usage is TRBJ2-7; D remains unclear. Trimming shortened V by 3 bases and J by 6 bases, and 12 bases separated the two germline ends. CDR3 length: 13 amino acids. CDR1 and CDR2 (germline): ENHRY, SYGVKD. CDR3 in DNA: TGTGCCATCAGTGAACAGATCTTGAGCGAGCAGTACTTC. It encodes CAISEQILSEQYF.

CDR3 residues: CASSPGQGHIQYF. CDR3 coding DNA: TGCGCCAGCAGCCCGGGACAGGGCCACATTCAGTACTTC. This sequence joins TRBV5-1 and TRBJ2-4; 9 bases agree with TRBD1. Germline CDR1 and CDR2: SGHRS and YFSETQ. The CDR3 is made up of 13 amino acids. Trimming took 4 bases from V and 8 from J; bases not matched to a gene: 4.

The chain carries TRBV9 and TRBJ1-1; TRBD1 matches at 9 bases. V lost 6 bases to trimming and J lost 0 bases; unmatched junction nucleotides: 12. Germline loops: CDR1 SGDLS, CDR2 YYNGEE. CDR3 length: 17 residues. The CDR3 nucleotides are TGTGCCAGCACCCTAGGGGGAGGGACAGGGCTGAACACTGAAGCTTTCTTT. It translates to CASTLGGGTGLNTEAFF.

The chain has TRBV5-1 and TRBJ1-5; TRBD1 might be the D (5 bases). Germline V CDR1 and CDR2: SGHRS, YFSETQ. V was cut by 3 bases and J by 0 bases, with 19 bases left in between. The CDR3 is made up of 18 amino acids. The CDR3 bases are TGCGCCAGCAGCTGGCGACAGCTAATACACTATAGCAATCAGCCCCAGCATTTT. This encodes CASSWRQLIHYSNQPQHF.

This chain links TRBV27 with TRBJ1-1, with D possibly being TRBD1 (5 bases). The CDR3 runs to 16 residues. The V and J ends lost 7 bases and 2 bases respectively, with 20 bases between them. CDR1 and CDR2 from the germline V gene are MNHEY and SMNVEV (reference sequence). The CDR3 bases are TGTGCCAGCACCCCTTCGGCAGGGTCGGTAAACACTGAAGCTTTCTTT. Translating gives CASTPSAGSVNTEAFF.

The rearrangement uses TRBV11-2 and TRBJ2-1; 15 nucleotides agree with TRBD2. The germline CDR1 and CDR2 sequences are SGHAT and FQNNGV. The V gene end was trimmed by 1 base and the J gene end by 8 bases; junction bases not matched to a gene: 12. This CDR3 spans 19 amino acids. DNA of the CDR3: TGTGCCAGCAGCTTAGGGCGATGGACTAGCGGGGGGGCCGAGCATGAGCAGTTCTTC. Its translation: CASSLGRWTSGGAEHEQFF. Full variable domain (missing parts from reference TRBV11-2 and TRBJ2-1): EAGVAQSPRYKIIEKRQSVAFWCNPISGHATLYWYQQILGQGPKLLIQFQNNGVVDDSQLPKDRFSAERLKGVDSTLKIQPAKLEDSAVYLCASSLGRWTSGGAEHEQFFGPGTRLTVL.

The genes are TRBV4-1 and TRBJ1-2; no definite D call. Germline CDR1 and CDR2: MGHRA and YSYEKL. Trimming removed 1 base at V and 8 bases at J, with 11 bases between. This CDR3 is 13 amino acids long. The CDR3 sequence is CASSQVTFYGYTF. CDR3 coding DNA: TGCGCCAGCAGCCAAGTAACATTTTACGGCTACACCTTC.

The gene calls are TRBV19 and TRBJ1-4; 7 bases fit TRBD1. Germline V lookup: CDR1 LNHDA, CDR2 SQIVND (reference sequence). The V gene end was trimmed by 6 bases and the J gene end by 6 bases; junction bases not matched to a gene: 7. The CDR3 length is 14 residues. The CDR3 nucleotides read TGTGCCAGTAGGCGAGGGGGCCAGGATGAAAAACTGTTTTTT. Translated, it gives CASRRGGQDEKLFF.

This chain uses TRBV28 with TRBJ2-3; 9 bases line up with TRBD1. This CDR3 has 14 amino acids. V shed 6 bases and J 10 bases; nucleotides not matched to a gene: 11. From germline, CDR1 is MDHEN and CDR2 SYDVKM. The CDR3: CASSPQQDRGAQYF. The CDR3 DNA reads TGTGCCAGCAGCCCACAACAGGACAGGGGAGCGCAGTATTTT.

This sequence joins TRBV6-1 and TRBJ2-7; 7 positions agree with TRBD2. There are 15 residues in the CDR3. CDR1 and CDR2 (germline): MNHNS, SASEGT. V lost 3 bases to trimming and J lost 2 bases; unmatched junction nucleotides: 7. The DNA of the CDR3 is TGTGCCAGCAGTGAGGTTGCTAGCGGAGCCTACGAGCAGTACTTC. This gives the protein CASSEVASGAYEQYF.